A single T cell receptor (beta chain) is shown here with its context. No antigen is known for it. This specimen comes from a study of shared clonotypes between healthy human individuals. Overall study context: There were three CD4 naive, three CD4 memory, two CD8 naive and one CD8 memory plates per donor. The study's findings and limits: It was anticipated that sequencing depth would influence how many clonotypes donors shared. Naive subsets usually exceeded memory subsets in estimated richness. Only blood was sampled, and tissue TCR repertoires likely differ from blood ones.

CD8 cells classed as naive were CD45RO-negative and positively selected for CCR7, excluding terminally differentiated effector memory CD45RA+ cells. The CDR3 runs to 12 residues. Germline CDR1 and CDR2: SNHLY and FYNNEI. The V segment lost 11 bases and the J segment 5 bases; nucleotides outside the gene matches: 3. Sequencing was performed with immunoSEQ multiplex PCR; in TCRdb, only in-frame clones are kept and a portion is missing. In the table there are some 2,100,000 clones, just over 90% of which are singletons. The receptor was isolated from a man younger than 35 in good health. Some clones in this sample may be carry-over from other donors' samples. V and J are TRBV2 and TRBJ2-1; TRBD1 agrees at 10 bases. Sequencing was performed on naive CD8+ T cells from PBMCs. As DNA, the CDR3 is TGTGCCGTGGGGACAGGGGACAATGAGCAGTTCTTC. It codes for CAVGTGDNEQFF.